This T cell receptor beta chain was recovered during a study of blood T cell repertoires in COVID-19. Authors' analysis steps: Reference gene primer amplification yielded estimated nucleated cell counts. Sequencing was performed with immunoSEQ multiplex PCR; in TCRdb, only in-frame clones are kept and a portion is missing. V and J calls and clone size are given by that table; D and trimming were obtained from the DNA. The repertoire holds 40,000 or so clones, with about 90% as singletons. The J segment lost 1 base and the V segment lost 10 bases, leaving 12 bases of the junction unmatched. Per the germline V gene, CDR1 is ENHRY and CDR2 is SYGVKD. The CDR3 length is 15 residues.

Sequencing input: peripheral blood. This clonotype was sampled from a human donor in a cohort sampled during active COVID-19. This sequence joins TRBV10-3 and TRBJ2-5; 7 positions match TRBD1. The CDR3 spells CASFLGTAIQETQYF. DNA for the CDR3: TGTGCCAGCTTCCTCGGGACAGCTATCCAAGAGACCCAGTACTTC.